This note documents a single T cell receptor (beta chain) sequence. The antigen is undetermined. Cells sorted as Tregs were CD4+, CD25+ and CD127-/low. Semi-nested PCR with Nested Universal Primer A followed constant-region reverse priming of full-length variable regions. TCRdb processed the 5' RACE reads anew with MiXCR; each CDR3 protein has one entry. The table shows around 34,000 distinct CDR3 sequences, with roughly 27% occurring only once. CDR1 is SEHNR and CDR2 is FQNEAQ in the germline V gene (reference sequence). V was shortened by 5 bases and J by 10 bases, with 18 bases between the two germline ends. The CDR3 sequence is 15 residues long. Regarding the study as a whole: Tumor-infiltrating Treg TCR alpha and beta sequences overlapped most with tumor naive CD4+ T cells, then blood naive. Tumor memory CD4+ T cell TCR gene usage was found to cluster with blood and lymph node memory CD4+ cells and with lymph node naive CD4+ cells.

Sequenced material: tumor-infiltrating Tregs sorted from the breast tumor. This receptor was obtained from a female donor with breast cancer. The V call is TRBV7-9, the J call TRBJ1-6, with D unresolved. For the CDR3, the DNA is TGTGCCAGCAGCCGAGAGGGAGGTCGGGCGTCACCCCTCCACTTT. It codes for CASSREGGRASPLHF.